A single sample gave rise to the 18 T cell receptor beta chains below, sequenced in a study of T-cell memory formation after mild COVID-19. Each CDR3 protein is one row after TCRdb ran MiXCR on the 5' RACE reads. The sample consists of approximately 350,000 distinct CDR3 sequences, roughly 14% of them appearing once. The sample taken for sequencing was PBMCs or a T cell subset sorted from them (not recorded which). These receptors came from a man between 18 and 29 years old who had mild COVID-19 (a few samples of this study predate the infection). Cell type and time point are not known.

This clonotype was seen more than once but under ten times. The CDR3 is CASSLSASPENTEAFF. CDR3 sequence (DNA): TGTGCCAGCAGCTTATCTGCCAGCCCAGAGAACACTGAAGCTTTCTTT. This sequence joins TRBV7-2 and TRBJ1-1; D unresolved. Germline-derived CDR1 and CDR2 are SGHTA and FQGNSA. The CDR3 loop spans 16 amino acids. V was trimmed by 2 bases and J by 1 base, leaving 14 bases between them.

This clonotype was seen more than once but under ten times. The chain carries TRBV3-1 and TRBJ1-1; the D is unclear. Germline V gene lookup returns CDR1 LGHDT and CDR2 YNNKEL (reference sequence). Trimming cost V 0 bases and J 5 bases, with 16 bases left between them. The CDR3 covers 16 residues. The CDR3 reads CASSQDREPGATEAFF. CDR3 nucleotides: TGTGCCAGCAGCCAAGATCGGGAACCGGGTGCGACTGAAGCTTTCTTT.

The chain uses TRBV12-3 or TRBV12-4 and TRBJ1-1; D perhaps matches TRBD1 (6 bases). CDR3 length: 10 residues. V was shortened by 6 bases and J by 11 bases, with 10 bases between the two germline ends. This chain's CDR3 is CASSRGSAFF. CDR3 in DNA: TGTGCCAGCAGCAGGGGTAGTGCTTTCTTT.

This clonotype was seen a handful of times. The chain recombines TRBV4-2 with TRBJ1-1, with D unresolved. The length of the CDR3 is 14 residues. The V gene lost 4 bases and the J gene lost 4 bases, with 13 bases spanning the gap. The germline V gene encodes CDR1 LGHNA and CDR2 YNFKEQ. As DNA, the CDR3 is TGTGCCAGCAGCCCTCCGGGAGCGGGCACTGAAGCTTTCTTT. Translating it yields CASSPPGAGTEAFF.

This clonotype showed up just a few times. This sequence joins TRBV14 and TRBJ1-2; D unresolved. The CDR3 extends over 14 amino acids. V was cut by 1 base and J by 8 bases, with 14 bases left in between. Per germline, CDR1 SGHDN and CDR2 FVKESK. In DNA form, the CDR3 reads TGTGCCAGCAGCCAAGTTGGCGCCGAGTGGGGCTACACCTTC. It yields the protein CASSQVGAEWGYTF.

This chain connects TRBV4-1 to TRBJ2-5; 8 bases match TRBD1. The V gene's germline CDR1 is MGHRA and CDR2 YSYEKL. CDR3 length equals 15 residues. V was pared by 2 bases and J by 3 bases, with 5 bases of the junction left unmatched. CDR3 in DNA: TGCGCCAGCAGCCAAAGGGGACAGGCAGAAGAGACCCAGTACTTC. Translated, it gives CASSQRGQAEETQYF.

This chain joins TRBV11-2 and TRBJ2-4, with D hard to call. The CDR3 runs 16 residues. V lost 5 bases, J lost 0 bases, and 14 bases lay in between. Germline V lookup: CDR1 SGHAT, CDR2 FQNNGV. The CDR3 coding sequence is TGTGCCAGCAGCCCCCGAGGAGTTCTAGCCAAAAACATTCAGTACTTC. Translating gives CASSPRGVLAKNIQYF. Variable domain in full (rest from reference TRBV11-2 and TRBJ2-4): EAGVAQSPRYKIIEKRQSVAFWCNPISGHATLYWYQQILGQGPKLLIQFQNNGVVDDSQLPKDRFSAERLKGVDSTLKIQPAKLEDSAVYLCASSPRGVLAKNIQYFGAGTRLSVL.

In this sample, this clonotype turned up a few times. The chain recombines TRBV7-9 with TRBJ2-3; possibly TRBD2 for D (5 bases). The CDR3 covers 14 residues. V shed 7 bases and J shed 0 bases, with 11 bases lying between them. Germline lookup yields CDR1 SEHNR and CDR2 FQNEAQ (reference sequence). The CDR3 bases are TGTGCCAGCACTTTGAGGGCAAGCACAGATACGCAGTATTTT. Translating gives CASTLRASTDTQYF. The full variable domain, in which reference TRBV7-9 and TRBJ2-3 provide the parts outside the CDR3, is DTGVSQNPRHKITKRGQNVTFRCDPISEHNRLYWYRQTLGQGPEFLTYFQNEAQLEKSRLLSDRFSAERPKGSFSTLEIQRTEQGDSAMYLCASTLRASTDTQYFGPGTRLTVL.

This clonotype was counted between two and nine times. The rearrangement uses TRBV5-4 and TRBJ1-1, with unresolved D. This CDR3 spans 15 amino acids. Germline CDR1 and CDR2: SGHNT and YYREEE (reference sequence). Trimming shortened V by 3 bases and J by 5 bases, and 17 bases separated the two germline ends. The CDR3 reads CASSSLGRKGTEAFF. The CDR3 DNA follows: TGTGCCAGCAGCTCCCTCGGACGGAAAGGAACTGAAGCTTTCTTT.

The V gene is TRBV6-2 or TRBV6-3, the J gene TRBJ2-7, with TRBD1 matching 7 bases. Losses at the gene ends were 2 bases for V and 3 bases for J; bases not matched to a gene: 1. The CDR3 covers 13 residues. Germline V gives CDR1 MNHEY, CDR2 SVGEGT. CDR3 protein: CASSYDRDYEQYV. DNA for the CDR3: TGTGCCAGCAGTTACGACAGGGACTACGAGCAGTACGTC.

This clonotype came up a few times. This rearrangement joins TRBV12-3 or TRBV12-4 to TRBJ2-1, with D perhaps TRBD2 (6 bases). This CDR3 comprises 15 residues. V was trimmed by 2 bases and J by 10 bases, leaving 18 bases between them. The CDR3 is CASSLMGTWAGEQFF. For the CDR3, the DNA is TGTGCCAGCAGTTTAATGGGAACTTGGGCGGGGGAGCAGTTCTTC.

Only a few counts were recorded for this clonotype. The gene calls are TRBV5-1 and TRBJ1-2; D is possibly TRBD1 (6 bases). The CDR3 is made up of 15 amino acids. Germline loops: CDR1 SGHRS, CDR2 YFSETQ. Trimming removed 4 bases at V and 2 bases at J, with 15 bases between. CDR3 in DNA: TGCGCCAGCAGCATAATGACAGGAGAGAACTATGGCTACACCTTC. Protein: CASSIMTGENYGYTF.

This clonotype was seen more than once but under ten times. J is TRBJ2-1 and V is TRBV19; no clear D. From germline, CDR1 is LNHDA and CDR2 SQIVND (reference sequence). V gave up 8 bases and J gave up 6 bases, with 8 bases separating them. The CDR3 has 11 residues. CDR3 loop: CASALANEQFF. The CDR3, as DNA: TGTGCCAGTGCTTTAGCCAATGAGCAGTTCTTC.

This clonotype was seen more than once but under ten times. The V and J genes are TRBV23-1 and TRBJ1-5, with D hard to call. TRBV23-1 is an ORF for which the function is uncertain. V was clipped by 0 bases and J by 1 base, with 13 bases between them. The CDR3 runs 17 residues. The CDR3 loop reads CASSQSPRCESNQPQHF. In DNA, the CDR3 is TGCGCCAGCAGTCAATCCCCCCGGTGCGAAAGCAATCAGCCCCAGCATTTT.

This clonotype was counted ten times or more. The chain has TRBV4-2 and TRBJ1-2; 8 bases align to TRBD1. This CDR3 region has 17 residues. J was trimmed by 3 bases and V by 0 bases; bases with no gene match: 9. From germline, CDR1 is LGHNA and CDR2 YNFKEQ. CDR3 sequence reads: CASSQESRGLTYYGYTF. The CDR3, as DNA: TGTGCCAGCAGCCAAGAGTCCAGGGGGCTGACCTACTATGGCTACACCTTC.

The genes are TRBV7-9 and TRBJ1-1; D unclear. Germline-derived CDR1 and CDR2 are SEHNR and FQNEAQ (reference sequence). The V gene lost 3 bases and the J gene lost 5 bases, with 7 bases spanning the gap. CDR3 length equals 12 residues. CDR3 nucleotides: TGTGCCAGCAGCTTTAGTAGGACTGAAGCTTTCTTT. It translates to CASSFSRTEAFF.

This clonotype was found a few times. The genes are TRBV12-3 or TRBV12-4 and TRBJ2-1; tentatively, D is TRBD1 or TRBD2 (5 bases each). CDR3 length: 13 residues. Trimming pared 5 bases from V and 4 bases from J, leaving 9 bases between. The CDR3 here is CASSGTPYNEQFF. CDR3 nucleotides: TGTGCCAGCAGTGGGACGCCGTACAATGAGCAGTTCTTC.

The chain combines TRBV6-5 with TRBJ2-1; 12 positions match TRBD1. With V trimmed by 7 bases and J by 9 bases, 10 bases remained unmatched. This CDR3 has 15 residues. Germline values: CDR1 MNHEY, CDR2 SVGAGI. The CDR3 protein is CASISGTGGLTEQFF. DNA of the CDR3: TGTGCCAGCATCAGCGGGACAGGGGGCCTCACTGAGCAGTTCTTC.